A single sample gave rise to the 26 T cell receptor beta chains below, sequenced in a study of graft-versus-host responses after intestinal transplantation. These receptors are not linked to any known antigen. TCRdb's copy holds only in-frame clones and misses some; the assay was immunoSEQ multiplex PCR. The table has about 48,000 clones, around 90% seen once; the top ten hold almost 2.5%. The input for sequencing was unstimulated CD4+ T cells sorted from spleen or lymph node cells, taken before transplant. The receptors here all came from a human donor who was the organ donor for an intestinal transplant.

This chain joins TRBV9 and TRBJ2-5; TRBD2 matches 10 bases. The J call may be in error: the DNA end matches TRBJ2-7 better. CDR3 length equals 17 residues. Germline loops: CDR1 SGDLS, CDR2 YYNGEE. The DNA of the CDR3 is TGTGCCAGCAGCGTGGGGGGATTAGCGGGAGGCTCCTACGAGCAGTACTTC. Translation: CASSVGGLAGGSYEQYF.

This clone appeared once. The chain uses TRBV27 and TRBJ2-7; D perhaps matches TRBD1 (5 bases). There are 18 residues in the CDR3. The V and J ends lost 4 bases and 1 base respectively, with 23 bases between them. Germline CDR1 reads MNHEY; CDR2 reads SMNVEV (reference sequence). CDR3 sequence (DNA): TGTGCCAGCAGTTCCCTAGGCCCGACAGCCACATATTCCTACGAGCAGTACTTC. Its protein product is CASSSLGPTATYSYEQYF.

The chain combines TRBV25-1 with TRBJ2-7, with D maybe TRBD2 (5 bases). The germline V and J ends were trimmed by 2 bases and 0 bases, with 11 bases remaining between them. CDR3 length equals 15 residues. Germline CDR1 MGHDK, CDR2 SYGVNS. CDR3 DNA sequence: TGTGCCAGCAGTGAAGAGCGGTACTGCTCCTACGAGCAGTACTTC. Translated, it gives CASSEERYCSYEQYF.

The CDR3 nucleotides are TGTGCCAGTAGAGGACTAGCGGGAGACGATACGCAGTATTTT. Amino acid sequence: CASRGLAGDDTQYF. The chain has TRBV19 and TRBJ2-3, with TRBD2 matching over 13 bases. V shed 6 bases, J shed 6 bases, and the junction held 3 bases outside the gene matches. The CDR3 totals 14 residues. CDR1 LNHDA and CDR2 SQIVND come from the germline V gene (reference sequence). Drawing the rest from reference TRBV19 and TRBJ2-3, the complete variable domain is DGGITQSPKYLFRKEGQNVTLSCEQNLNHDAMYWYRQDPGQGLRLIYYSQIVNDFQKGDIAEGYSVSREKKESFPLTVTSAQKNPTAFYLCASRGLAGDDTQYFGPGTRLTVL.

The chain recombines TRBV6-5 with TRBJ2-7; TRBD2 matches at 7 bases. The CDR3 runs 14 residues. Trimming took 7 bases from V and 2 from J; bases not matched to a gene: 8. Germline CDR1 reads MNHEY; CDR2 reads SVGAGI. The CDR3 protein is CASTPSGAPYEQYF. DNA of the CDR3: TGTGCCAGCACGCCAAGCGGGGCACCCTACGAGCAGTACTTC.

This rearrangement joins TRBV28 to TRBJ2-1; D is unclear. The CDR3 loop spans 15 amino acids. Germline V gene lookup returns CDR1 MDHEN and CDR2 SYDVKM. V lost 3 bases and J 7 bases, leaving 16 bases between the germline ends. The CDR3 DNA reads as TGTGCCAGCAGTTTTTGGAAGGCTGGCTGGAATGAGCAGTTCTTC. Translating it yields CASSFWKAGWNEQFF.

V usage is TRBV20-1 and J usage is TRBJ1-2, with 8 bases lining up with TRBD1. The germline gives CDR1 DFQATT, CDR2 SNEGSKA (reference sequence). This CDR3 comprises 11 residues. The CDR3 DNA reads as TGCACCCTGGACAGGGTAAAGGGCTACACCTTC. This gives the protein CTLDRVKGYTF.

CDR3 sequence: CASSLEAEQYF. The CDR3 nucleotides read TGTGCCAGCAGCTTAGAGGCCGAGCAGTACTTC. This chain joins TRBV7-2 and TRBJ2-7; D not certain. Germline V CDR1 and CDR2: SGHTA, FQGNSA. The CDR3 runs to 11 residues. Deletions cut 1 base from V and 6 bases from J, with 4 bases between. The full variable domain, rest sourced from reference TRBV7-2 and TRBJ2-7, is GAGVSQSPSNKVTEKGKDVELRCDPISGHTALYWYRQSLGQGLEFLIYFQGNSAPDKSGLPSDRFSAERTGGSVSTLTIQRTQQEDSAVYLCASSLEAEQYFGPGTRLTVT.

The chain carries TRBV11-1 and TRBJ2-7; D may be TRBD2 (6 bases). Trimming took off 0 bases at V and 7 bases at J, with 10 bases between the two ends. The CDR3 length is 13 residues. From germline, CDR1 is SGHAT and CDR2 FQDESV (reference sequence). The CDR3 spells CASSLASRGEQYF. In DNA, the CDR3 is TGTGCCAGCAGCTTAGCTTCTCGGGGGGAGCAGTACTTC.

The V gene is TRBV30, the J gene TRBJ1-6; D remains ambiguous. The CDR3 contains 10 residues. Looked up from germline, CDR1 is GTSNPN and CDR2 is SVGIG (reference sequence). The V end was cut by 4 bases, the J end by 7 bases, with 2 bases between. The chain's CDR3 is CAWKNSPLHF. DNA of the CDR3: TGTGCCTGGAAAAATTCACCCCTCCACTTT. The full variable domain, in which reference TRBV30 and TRBJ1-6 provide the parts outside the CDR3, is SQTIHQWPATLVQPVGSPLSLECTVEGTSNPNLYWYRQAAGRGLQLLFYSVGIGQISSEVPQNLSASRPQDRQFILSSKKLLLSDSGFYLCAWKNSPLHFGNGTRLTVT.

V and J are TRBV28 and TRBJ1-2, with D unclear. Germline values: CDR1 MDHEN, CDR2 SYDVKM. The CDR3 covers 12 residues. Trimming took off 5 bases at V and 0 bases at J, with 4 bases between the two ends. The CDR3 nucleotides are TGTGCCAGCAGTCCCCCTAACTATGGCTACACCTTC. It yields the protein CASSPPNYGYTF.

The chain employs TRBV7-3 and TRBJ1-4, with D uncertain. The germline V gene encodes CDR1 SGHTA and CDR2 FQGTGA. V was clipped by 1 base and J by 3 bases, with 9 bases between them. The CDR3 runs 15 residues. CDR3 region: CASSLRGLANEKLFF. The CDR3 nucleotides read TGTGCCAGCAGCTTAAGAGGGCTGGCTAATGAAAAACTGTTTTTT.

The V gene is TRBV6-1, the J gene TRBJ2-5; D remains unclear. The germline V gene has CDR1 MNHNS and CDR2 SASEGT. The V end lost 0 bases, the J end lost 7 bases, and 3 bases lay between the germline ends. The CDR3 contains 11 residues. The CDR3 DNA reads TGTGCCAGCAGTGAAGCGGGGACCCAGTACTTC. Translating it yields CASSEAGTQYF.

The V gene is TRBV6-6, the J gene TRBJ1-5; D remains ambiguous. Germline V lookup: CDR1 MNHNY, CDR2 SVGAGI (reference sequence). Between the trimmed V and J ends, which lost 4 bases and 3 bases, there was a span of 4 bases. This CDR3 is built from 12 residues. The chain's CDR3 is CASSLDNQPQHF. The CDR3 coding sequence is TGTGCCAGCAGTTTGGACAATCAGCCCCAGCATTTT.

The chain has TRBV10-3 and TRBJ1-2; D call uncertain. Trimming removed 1 base at V and 3 bases at J, with 0 bases between. The CDR3 is made up of 11 amino acids. CDR1 is ENHRY and CDR2 is SYGVKD in the germline V gene. The CDR3 DNA sequence: TGTGCCATCAGTGAGTACTATGGCTACACCTTC. Translating it yields CAISEYYGYTF.

This sequence joins TRBV7-2 and TRBJ2-3; D might be TRBD2 (5 bases). V lost 1 base and J lost 7, with 15 bases in between. The CDR3 runs to 15 residues. CDR1 and CDR2 from the germline V gene are SGHTA and FQGNSA. CDR3 sequence reads: CASSLESAGPNTQYF. The CDR3, as DNA: TGTGCCAGCAGCTTAGAGTCGGCGGGTCCGAATACGCAGTATTTT.

A single count supports this clone. J is TRBJ2-2 and V is TRBV4-2; TRBD1 might be the D (6 bases). V was shortened by 0 bases and J by 1 base, with 6 bases between the two germline ends. This CDR3 has 15 residues. In germline, CDR1 is LGHNA, CDR2 YNFKEQ. CDR3: CASSQEGGNTGELFF. The CDR3 bases are TGTGCCAGCAGCCAAGAAGGGGGGAACACCGGGGAGCTGTTTTTT.

Written as DNA, the CDR3 is TGTGCCTGGAGTGTACGTCAGGTCGGGACCCAGTACTTC. Protein sequence: CAWSVRQVGTQYF. V is TRBV30 and J is TRBJ2-5; D call uncertain. CDR3 length equals 13 residues. Trimming stripped 0 bases from V and 7 bases from J, with 12 bases between. CDR1 and CDR2 from the germline V gene are GTSNPN and SVGIG (reference sequence).

This chain uses TRBV6-1 with TRBJ2-5, with 10 bases identical to TRBD1. Losses at the gene ends were 6 bases for V and 4 bases for J; bases not matched to a gene: 2. CDR3 length: 13 residues. CDR1 is MNHNS and CDR2 is SASEGT in the germline V gene. This CDR3 reads CASRTGGAETQYF. The DNA for the CDR3 is TGTGCCAGCAGGACAGGGGGCGCAGAGACCCAGTACTTC.

The chain links TRBV2 to TRBJ2-1; no reliable D call. CDR3 length: 10 amino acids. V was trimmed by 4 bases and J by 6 bases, leaving 1 base between them. From germline, CDR1 is SNHLY and CDR2 FYNNEI. The CDR3 DNA reads as TGTGCCAGCAGTGGCAATGAGCAGTTCTTC. Amino acid sequence: CASSGNEQFF.

V and J are TRBV30 and TRBJ2-1; 10 bases fit TRBD2. In germline, CDR1 is GTSNPN, CDR2 SVGIG (reference sequence). The CDR3 loop spans 16 amino acids. The ends lost 0 bases at V and 5 bases at J; junction bases unmatched: 7. The CDR3 loop reads CAWSVSPGLANNEQFF. The CDR3 nucleotides read TGTGCCTGGAGTGTATCACCGGGACTAGCGAACAATGAGCAGTTCTTC.

In its sample, this clone was seen once. The sample has other DNA sequences that encode this CDR3 too. This chain links TRBV5-1 with TRBJ2-3; D is possibly TRBD2 (6 bases). CDR3 length: 15 residues. The ends were cut back, 5 bases at V and 2 bases at J, with 15 bases in the middle. Germline assignment: CDR1 SGHRS and CDR2 YFSETQ. CDR3 DNA: TGCGCCAGCAGAGGCCAGGGACTCTTCACAGATACGCAGTATTTT. Protein product: CASRGQGLFTDTQYF.

The rearrangement links TRBV10-3 to TRBJ2-5; 14 bases fit TRBD2. Judging by the DNA end, TRBJ2-7 fits better; the J call may be wrong. Looked up from germline, CDR1 is ENHRY and CDR2 is SYGVKD. The CDR3 contains 16 residues. This CDR3 reads CAISEWGGLAGDEQYF. CDR3 nucleotides: TGTGCCATCAGTGAGTGGGGGGGACTAGCGGGAGACGAGCAGTACTTC.

V gene TRBV7-6 combines with J gene TRBJ2-3; no definite D call. This CDR3 has 13 amino acids. Germline V gene lookup returns CDR1 SGHVS and CDR2 FNYEAQ. The V gene lost 4 bases and the J gene lost 2 bases, with 7 bases spanning the gap. The CDR3 DNA reads TGTGCCAGCAGCTCCAGCCTCACAGATACGCAGTATTTT. It translates to CASSSSLTDTQYF.

J is TRBJ1-2 and V is TRBV19, with 8 bases matching TRBD1. Germline values: CDR1 LNHDA, CDR2 SQIVND (reference sequence). With 5 bases clipped from V and 7 bases from J, the junction kept 6 bases outside the gene matches. The CDR3 sequence is 13 residues long. The CDR3 loop is CASSPDRAAGYTF. As DNA, the CDR3 is TGTGCCAGTAGTCCGGACAGGGCTGCTGGCTACACCTTC.

The chain combines TRBV19 with TRBJ2-3; a weak D match, TRBD1 (6 bases). Looked up from germline, CDR1 is LNHDA and CDR2 is SQIVND (reference sequence). V lost 5 bases and J 4 bases, leaving 13 bases between the germline ends. The CDR3 is 14 amino acids. The CDR3 region is CASSFSGGSDTQYF. CDR3 coding DNA: TGTGCCAGTAGTTTTTCTGGGGGCTCAGATACGCAGTATTTT. The entire variable domain, with the rest obtained from reference TRBV19 and TRBJ2-3, is as follows: DGGITQSPKYLFRKEGQNVTLSCEQNLNHDAMYWYRQDPGQGLRLIYYSQIVNDFQKGDIAEGYSVSREKKESFPLTVTSAQKNPTAFYLCASSFSGGSDTQYFGPGTRLTVL.